The clone carrying this TCR beta chain was seen once. Its antigen is unidentified. V lost 5 bases, J lost 4 bases, and 17 bases lay in between. This CDR3 is 15 amino acids long. Germline V gene sequence: CDR1 SGHTA, CDR2 FQGTGA. This sample stems from a study of shared clonotypes between healthy human individuals. Looking at the study overall: The study used three CD4 naive, three CD4 memory, two CD8 naive and one CD8 memory plate per donor. Study-wide findings and caveats: Among donors, sharing of clonotypes was expected to be affected by sequencing depth.

Profiling relied on immunoSEQ multiplex PCR, and the TCRdb table lists in-frame clones only, not all of them. The sample yields more than 900,000 clones, about 84% seen once. This TCR was sampled from a man in his late teens or twenties in good health. Some clones in this sample may be carry-over from other donors' samples. V gene TRBV7-3 combines with J gene TRBJ2-5, with D possibly TRBD1 on 7 matching bases. Sequenced: memory CD4+ T cells from PBMCs. Subset of the sample: CD45RA-negative fraction. As DNA, the CDR3 is TGTGCCAGCAGCCCCCAGGGGGGATTGATAGAGACCCAGTACTTC. Translating it yields CASSPQGGLIETQYF. Full variable domain (rest looked up from reference TRBV7-3 and TRBJ2-5): GAGVSQTPSNKVTEKGKYVELRCDPISGHTALYWYRQSLGQGPEFLIYFQGTGAADDSGLPNDRFFAVRPEGSVSTLKIQRTERGDSAVYLCASSPQGGLIETQYFGPGTRLLVL.